Each of the 7 T cell receptor beta chains below was sequenced from the same sample in a study of long-term antiretroviral therapy in people with HIV. It was version v3.0 of the immunoSEQ assay that was run at survey level. Data came from immunoSEQ multiplex PCR; TCRdb stores just in-frame clones and leaves some out. The sample carries fewer than 35,000 clones, roughly 84% recorded once. The material was unsorted PBMCs, obtained 3 years after starting antiretroviral therapy. The receptors stem from a man aged 35-49 years with HIV.

The V gene is TRBV2, the J gene TRBJ2-1; 8 positions match TRBD2. Germline V gene data show CDR1 as SNHLY and CDR2 as FYNNEI. V was pared by 8 bases and J by 0 bases, with 9 bases of the junction left unmatched. This CDR3 contains 16 residues. This CDR3 reads CASARLAGPSYNEQFF. CDR3 nucleotide sequence: TGTGCCAGCGCCCGGCTAGCGGGCCCCTCCTACAATGAGCAGTTCTTC.

The rearrangement joins TRBV5-1 to TRBJ2-3, with 7 nucleotides matching TRBD2. J gave up 2 bases and V 4 bases, and 13 bases lay outside the gene matches. This CDR3 has 17 residues. Germline V gene lookup returns CDR1 SGHRS and CDR2 YFSETQ. The CDR3 reads CASSPDGTTPLTDTQYF. The CDR3 coding sequence is TGCGCCAGCAGCCCGGACGGGACTACACCCCTCACAGATACGCAGTATTTT. The complete variable domain, with remaining parts taken from reference TRBV5-1 and TRBJ2-3, reads KAGVTQTPRYLIKTRGQQVTLSCSPISGHRSVSWYQQTPGQGLQFLFEYFSETQRNKGNFPGRFSGRQFSNSRSEMNVSTLELGDSALYLCASSPDGTTPLTDTQYFGPGTRLTVL.

V and J are TRBV5-4 and TRBJ1-2; 10 bases match TRBD1. V trimming: 4 bases; J trimming: 2 bases; junction bases outside the gene matches: 8. Germline V gene data show CDR1 as SGHNT and CDR2 as YYREEE (reference sequence). The CDR3 sequence is 16 residues long. CDR3 region: CASSKRQGASNYGYTF. CDR3 bases: TGTGCCAGCAGCAAGCGACAGGGGGCATCCAACTATGGCTACACCTTC.

The chain carries TRBV7-3 and TRBJ1-2; 10 bases are a match to TRBD1. Losses at the gene ends were 5 bases for V and 6 bases for J; bases not matched to a gene: 9. This CDR3 contains 15 residues. Looked up from germline, CDR1 is SGHTA and CDR2 is FQGTGA. CDR3 sequence reads: CASSPTDRGFDGYTF. The CDR3 DNA reads TGTGCCAGCAGCCCCACGGACAGGGGGTTTGATGGCTACACCTTC.

The rearrangement links TRBV5-1 to TRBJ1-1; no clear D gene. The germline V gene encodes CDR1 SGHRS and CDR2 YFSETQ. The germline V and J ends were trimmed by 0 bases and 3 bases, with 18 bases remaining between them. CDR3 length: 17 amino acids. The CDR3 protein is CASSLGRNSPTHTEAFF. The CDR3 DNA sequence: TGCGCCAGCAGCTTGGGACGGAATTCGCCTACTCACACTGAAGCTTTCTTT.

This rearrangement joins TRBV11-3 to TRBJ1-1, with 8 bases identical to TRBD1. The CDR3 length is 15 residues. V was pared by 6 bases and J by 3 bases, with 9 bases of the junction left unmatched. The germline V gene encodes CDR1 SGHNT and CDR2 YENEEA. For the CDR3, the DNA is TGTGCCAGCAGATATCGACAGGGGTCGGACACTGAAGCTTTCTTT. Protein: CASRYRQGSDTEAFF.

The V and J genes are TRBV27 and TRBJ2-7; D is perhaps TRBD1 or TRBD2 (6 bases each). Germline lookup yields CDR1 MNHEY and CDR2 SMNVEV (reference sequence). CDR3 length: 14 residues. V was pared by 0 bases and J by 3 bases, with 9 bases between. The CDR3 sequence: CASSLSGGGYEQYF. CDR3 DNA sequence: TGTGCCAGCAGTTTATCCGGGGGCGGCTACGAGCAGTACTTC.